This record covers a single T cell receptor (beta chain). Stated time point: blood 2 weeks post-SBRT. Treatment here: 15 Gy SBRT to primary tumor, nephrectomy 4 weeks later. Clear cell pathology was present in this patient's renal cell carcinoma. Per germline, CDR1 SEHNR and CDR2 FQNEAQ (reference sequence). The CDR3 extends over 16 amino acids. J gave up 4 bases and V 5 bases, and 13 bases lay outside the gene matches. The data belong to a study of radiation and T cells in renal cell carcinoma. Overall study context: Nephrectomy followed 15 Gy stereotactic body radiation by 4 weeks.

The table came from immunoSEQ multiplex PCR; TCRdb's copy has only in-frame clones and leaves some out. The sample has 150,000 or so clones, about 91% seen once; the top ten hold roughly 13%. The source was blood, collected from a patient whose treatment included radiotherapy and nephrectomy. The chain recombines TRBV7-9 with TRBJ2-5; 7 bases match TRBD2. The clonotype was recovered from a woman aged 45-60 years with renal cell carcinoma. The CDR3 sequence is CASSPKGLAELETQYF. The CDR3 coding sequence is TGTGCCAGCAGCCCCAAAGGGCTAGCGGAGTTAGAGACCCAGTACTTC.